These 18 T cell receptor beta chains share one sample of origin, sequenced in a study of blood T cell repertoires in COVID-19. Profiling relied on immunoSEQ multiplex PCR, and the TCRdb table lists in-frame clones only, not all of them. The sample comprises around 250,000 clones, 70% to 90% of which are singletons, and about 0.95% rests with the top ten. Sequencing input: PBMCs or T cells enriched from blood (not recorded which). These receptor sequences come from a man in his forties or fifties who had been exposed to COVID-19.

This chain joins TRBV18 and TRBJ1-1, with unresolved D. This CDR3 has 15 amino acids. V shed 3 bases and J shed 1 base, with 12 bases lying between them. From germline, CDR1 is KGHSH and CDR2 LQKENI. Here the CDR3 reads CASSPRPRKNTEAFF. CDR3 DNA: TGTGCCAGCTCACCGAGGCCAAGGAAGAACACTGAAGCTTTCTTT.

Of note for this clone: In the same sample, other DNA sequences code for this CDR3. This rearrangement joins TRBV2 to TRBJ2-7; TRBD1 aligns across 11 bases. Germline V gives CDR1 SNHLY, CDR2 FYNNEI. V lost 6 bases and J lost 2; bases outside the gene matches: 3. The CDR3 spans 14 residues. CDR3 region: CASRGTGGTYEQYF. CDR3 coding DNA: TGTGCCAGCAGGGGGACAGGGGGGACCTACGAGCAGTACTTC.

The V gene is TRBV28, the J gene TRBJ1-4; the D gene is possibly TRBD1 (5 bases). V was trimmed by 11 bases and J by 0 bases, leaving 13 bases between them. Germline loops: CDR1 MDHEN, CDR2 SYDVKM. The CDR3 contains 14 residues. CDR3 amino acids: CAVGGYATNEKLFF. The DNA of the CDR3 is TGTGCCGTGGGGGGATATGCAACTAATGAAAAACTGTTTTTT.

This chain connects TRBV19 to TRBJ2-1, with TRBD2 matching over 7 bases. This CDR3 has 15 residues. Losses at the gene ends were 5 bases for V and 3 bases for J; bases not matched to a gene: 7. Germline-derived CDR1 and CDR2 are LNHDA and SQIVND (reference sequence). CDR3 loop: CASSFRGEGYNEQFF. The CDR3 DNA is TGTGCCAGTAGTTTCCGAGGGGAGGGCTACAATGAGCAGTTCTTC.

The CDR3 is CATSFGQGGITEAFF. For the CDR3, the DNA is TGTGCCACCAGCTTCGGACAGGGCGGGATCACTGAAGCTTTCTTT. The chain links TRBV15 to TRBJ1-1, with 8 bases matching TRBD1. V lost 5 bases to trimming and J lost 4 bases; unmatched junction nucleotides: 9. Germline-derived CDR1 and CDR2 are LNHNV and YYDKDF (reference sequence). This CDR3 is built from 15 residues. The full variable domain, in which reference TRBV15 and TRBJ1-1 provide the parts outside the CDR3, is DAMVIQNPRYQVTQFGKPVTLSCSQTLNHNVMYWYQQKSSQAPKLLFHYYDKDFNNEADTPDNFQSRRPNTSFCFLDIRSPGLGDTAMYLCATSFGQGGITEAFFGQGTRLTVV.

This clone has just a few counts. The rearrangement joins TRBV15 to TRBJ2-2; 7 bases line up with TRBD2. The length of the CDR3 is 15 residues. Germline-derived CDR1 and CDR2 are LNHNV and YYDKDF (reference sequence). Trimming took 1 base from V and 7 from J; bases not matched to a gene: 6. This CDR3 reads CATSRAGGGGGELFF. As DNA, the CDR3 is TGTGCCACCAGCAGAGCGGGCGGGGGTGGCGGGGAGCTGTTTTTT.

J is TRBJ1-6 and V is TRBV3-1 (or the pseudogene TRBV3-2); 7 positions match TRBD1. CDR3 length: 16 residues. V trimming: 2 bases; J trimming: 3 bases; junction bases outside the gene matches: 4. Germline CDR1 and CDR2: LGHDT and YNNKEL (reference sequence). CDR3 protein: CASSQQNRGYNSPLHF. CDR3 nucleotides: TGTGCCAGCAGCCAACAAAACAGGGGCTATAATTCACCCCTCCACTTT.

The chain has TRBV2 and TRBJ1-2, with D maybe TRBD1 (5 bases). V lost 6 bases and J lost 3, with 17 bases in between. CDR3 length: 15 amino acids. The germline V gene encodes CDR1 SNHLY and CDR2 FYNNEI. The CDR3 nucleotides are TGTGCCAGCAGCAGTAGGGGAAGAATGGACTATGGCTACACCTTC. Its translation is CASSSRGRMDYGYTF.

The CDR3 loop is CASSPQGQGTTYEQYF. CDR3 coding DNA: TGCGCCAGCAGCCCGCAAGGGCAGGGAACTACCTACGAGCAGTACTTC. The chain couples TRBV5-1 to TRBJ2-7, with D maybe TRBD1 (5 bases). The CDR3 loop spans 16 amino acids. The germline CDR1 and CDR2 sequences are SGHRS and YFSETQ. Trimming removed 4 bases from V and 2 bases from J, with 19 bases in between.

The rearrangement joins TRBV7-8 to TRBJ1-3; possibly TRBD1 for D (6 bases). V shed 5 bases and J shed 0 bases, with 8 bases lying between them. The CDR3 totals 14 residues. Germline V gene lookup returns CDR1 SGHVS and CDR2 FQNEAQ. The CDR3 protein is CASSRRGSGNTIYF. As DNA, the CDR3 is TGTGCCAGCAGCCGCAGGGGCTCTGGAAACACCATATATTTT.

The rearrangement links TRBV7-2 to TRBJ2-3; perhaps TRBD1 as D (5 bases). Germline V CDR1 and CDR2: SGHTA, FQGNSA. This CDR3 contains 13 residues. V lost 5 bases and J lost 5, with 11 bases in between. The CDR3 loop is CASSPQDQDTQYF. CDR3 bases: TGTGCCAGCAGCCCACAGGATCAAGATACGCAGTATTTT.

The chain links TRBV9 to TRBJ1-2; D remains ambiguous. The germline gives CDR1 SGDLS, CDR2 YYNGEE. The CDR3 spans 15 residues. Trimming took 0 bases from V and 2 from J, leaving 11 bases between them. CDR3 protein: CASSVGRGENYGYTF. CDR3 in DNA: TGTGCCAGCAGCGTAGGTCGGGGAGAGAACTATGGCTACACCTTC.

The sample holds one count of this clone. CDR3 region: CASSRDTQETQYF. As DNA, the CDR3 is TGTGCCAGCAGCCGGGACACCCAAGAGACCCAGTACTTC. V and J are TRBV11-2 and TRBJ2-5, with D perhaps matching TRBD1 (6 bases). With 5 bases removed from V and 1 base from J, the gap between germline ends came to 8 bases. This CDR3 has 13 amino acids. Germline CDR1 reads SGHAT; CDR2 reads FQNNGV.

The V and J genes are TRBV6-5 and TRBJ2-4, with a weak D call TRBD1 (5 bases). The CDR3 extends over 13 amino acids. Germline CDR1 and CDR2: MNHEY and SVGAGI. With 7 bases removed from V and 1 base from J, the gap between germline ends came to 8 bases. Written as DNA, the CDR3 is TGTGCCAGCATAGGGGCGGCCAAAAACATTCAGTACTTC. Translated, it gives CASIGAAKNIQYF.

This clone was observed a few times. The chain carries TRBV19 and TRBJ2-1; 9 bases are shared with TRBD2. Germline V gene lookup returns CDR1 LNHDA and CDR2 SQIVND (reference sequence). The CDR3 is 16 amino acids. V lost 8 bases to trimming and J lost 2 bases; unmatched junction nucleotides: 10. For the CDR3, the DNA is TGTGCCAGTCGACAAGAAGGGACTAGCCCCTACAATGAGCAGTTCTTC. Amino acids: CASRQEGTSPYNEQFF.

This clone appeared once. J is TRBJ2-1 and V is TRBV7-9; D not resolved. The V gene's germline CDR1 is SEHNR and CDR2 FQNEAQ (reference sequence). V lost 2 bases, J lost 3 bases, and 5 bases lay in between. The CDR3 runs 13 residues. CDR3 DNA: TGTGCCAGCAGCTTAAACAGCTACAATGAGCAGTTCTTC. Protein: CASSLNSYNEQFF.

This clone was picked up one time. The chain has TRBV5-1 and TRBJ2-2, with a weak D call TRBD1 (6 bases). Germline values: CDR1 SGHRS, CDR2 YFSETQ. The CDR3 has 16 residues. The V end was cut by 2 bases, the J end by 1 base, with 12 bases between. The CDR3 here is CASSFDPQGNTGELFF. The CDR3 DNA reads as TGCGCCAGCAGCTTCGACCCACAGGGGAACACCGGGGAGCTGTTTTTT. Drawing the rest from reference TRBV5-1 and TRBJ2-2, the complete variable domain is KAGVTQTPRYLIKTRGQQVTLSCSPISGHRSVSWYQQTPGQGLQFLFEYFSETQRNKGNFPGRFSGRQFSNSRSEMNVSTLELGDSALYLCASSFDPQGNTGELFFGEGSRLTVL.

The chain links TRBV7-2 to TRBJ1-2, with D tentatively TRBD1 (6 bases). CDR3 length: 15 amino acids. The ends were cut back, 2 bases at V and 4 bases at J, with 14 bases in the middle. Germline-derived CDR1 and CDR2 are SGHTA and FQGNSA. The CDR3 here is CASSLTSLGGYGYTF. The CDR3 DNA reads as TGTGCCAGCAGCTTAACCTCCTTAGGGGGCTATGGCTACACCTTC.